The 27 T cell receptor beta chains below all came from one sample that was sequenced in a study of blood T cell repertoires in COVID-19 (dated by TCRdb to 2018 to 2021). Receptor amplification or capture employed the immunoSEQ multiplex PCR assay. TCRdb stores this immuneACCESS table with in-frame sequences only. Part of the clones is absent; in the studies checked, under half of the shortfall reflects unresolved V genes, and no reason is known for the rest. This sample comprises 250,000 to 400,000 clones, more than 75% of them detected only once. In total, the top ten clones hold 1% of the sample. The sequenced sample was peripheral blood. The receptor set was obtained from a man between 50 and 59 years old with active or convalescent COVID-19.

As to this clone: One end of the junction varies from germline; a read error may be responsible. The CDR3 region is CASTQVGQGGEKLFF. The CDR3 coding sequence is TGTGCCAGCACCCAAGTCGGACAGGGGGGAGAAAAACTGTTTTTT. J is TRBJ1-4 and V is TRBV4-2, with 10 nucleotides matching TRBD1. This CDR3 comprises 15 residues. Germline V CDR1 and CDR2: LGHNA, YNFKEQ.

This chain joins TRBV24-1 and TRBJ2-2, with D maybe TRBD2 (6 bases). Germline values: CDR1 KGHDR, CDR2 SFDVKD. This CDR3 is built from 16 residues. Trimming shortened V by 5 bases and J by 6 bases, and 18 bases separated the two germline ends. DNA for the CDR3: TGTGCCACCAGTGGCGTGGGGAGGTTTATCCCCGGGGAGCTGTTTTTT. Its translation is CATSGVGRFIPGELFF.

This CDR3 is CASSQAELRGYGYTF. As DNA, the CDR3 is TGCGCCAGCAGCCAAGCGGAGTTAAGGGGGTATGGCTACACCTTC. The rearrangement joins TRBV4-3 to TRBJ1-2, with a possible D match to TRBD1 (6 bases). Trimming stripped 1 base from V and 5 bases from J, with 14 bases between. This CDR3 has 15 residues. CDR1 and CDR2 from the germline V gene are LGHNA and YSLEER.

This clone was picked up a small number of times. The CDR3 nucleotides read TGTGCCAGCAGCGGGGGACAGGGCAAACCCCAGCATTTT. This codes for CASSGGQGKPQHF. The genes are TRBV9 and TRBJ1-5; 9 bases fit TRBD1. Germline loops: CDR1 SGDLS, CDR2 YYNGEE. With V trimmed by 3 bases and J by 10 bases, 5 bases remained unmatched. This CDR3 has 13 amino acids.

The chain is built from TRBV28 and TRBJ2-5, with D unclear. Trimming removed 5 bases at V and 0 bases at J, with 13 bases between. Germline CDR1 MDHEN, CDR2 SYDVKM. The CDR3 contains 15 residues. The CDR3 DNA sequence: TGTGCCAGCAGTACTATCTCCCTGTACCAAGAGACCCAGTACTTC. It encodes CASSTISLYQETQYF.

V gene TRBV5-6 combines with J gene TRBJ1-6, with 8 bases that match TRBD1. This CDR3 has 15 residues. The ends lost 1 base at V and 9 bases at J; junction bases unmatched: 6. The germline V gene has CDR1 SGHDT and CDR2 YYEEEE. CDR3 DNA: TGTGCCAGCAGCTTGAACAGGGGGATAGGTTCACCCCTCCACTTT. This gives the protein CASSLNRGIGSPLHF. Complete variable domain (other parts from reference TRBV5-6 and TRBJ1-6): DAGVTQSPTHLIKTRGQQVTLRCSPKSGHDTVSWYQQALGQGPQFIFQYYEEEERQRGNFPDRFSGHQFPNYSSELNVNALLLGDSALYLCASSLNRGIGSPLHFGNGTRLTVT.

The gene calls are TRBV7-3 and TRBJ2-1, with TRBD2 matching 8 bases. The V gene end was trimmed by 5 bases and the J gene end by 9 bases; junction bases not matched to a gene: 15. This CDR3 is 16 amino acids long. Germline V CDR1 and CDR2: SGHTA, FQGTGA. The CDR3 spells CASSTEGAGARVEQFF. The CDR3 bases are TGTGCCAGCAGCACCGAGGGAGCGGGAGCACGGGTTGAGCAGTTCTTC.

For the CDR3, the DNA is TGTGCCAGCAGCGTAGGAGTAGGCGGGGGGGCGATGGAGACCCAGTACTTC. This translates into CASSVGVGGGAMETQYF. This sequence joins TRBV9 and TRBJ2-5, with TRBD2 identical over 9 bases. Looked up from germline, CDR1 is SGDLS and CDR2 is YYNGEE. The CDR3 length is 17 residues. V lost 0 bases to trimming and J lost 5 bases; unmatched junction nucleotides: 11. The full variable domain, in which reference TRBV9 and TRBJ2-5 provide the parts outside the CDR3, is DSGVTQTPKHLITATGQRVTLRCSPRSGDLSVYWYQQSLDQGLQFLIQYYNGEERAKGNILERFSAQQFPDLHSELNLSSLELGDSALYFCASSVGVGGGAMETQYFGPGTRLLVL.

The J gene is TRBJ2-5, the V gene TRBV29-1; 7 bases are shared with TRBD2. Germline values: CDR1 SQVTM, CDR2 ANQGSEA. The V gene end was trimmed by 4 bases and the J gene end by 5 bases; junction bases not matched to a gene: 7. The CDR3 covers 13 residues. The CDR3 loop is CSVGGGSGETQYF. CDR3 nucleotide sequence: TGCAGCGTTGGGGGGGGTTCAGGGGAGACCCAGTACTTC.

There are a few counts of this clone. This chain uses TRBV5-6 with TRBJ1-2, with D unresolved. Germline V gives CDR1 SGHDT, CDR2 YYEEEE. CDR3 size: 11 residues. V was cut by 4 bases and J by 3 bases, with 4 bases left in between. Here the CDR3 reads CASSRDYGYTF. The CDR3 nucleotides are TGTGCCAGCAGCCGGGACTATGGCTACACCTTC.

This clone was picked up one time. The chain uses TRBV2 and TRBJ1-1, with 10 bases identical to TRBD1. Per germline, CDR1 SNHLY and CDR2 FYNNEI. The V and J ends lost 8 bases and 6 bases, in that order; junction bases with no gene match: 3. The length of the CDR3 is 12 residues. The CDR3 loop is CASRDRGPEAFF. DNA for the CDR3: TGTGCCAGCCGGGACAGGGGCCCTGAAGCTTTCTTT.

The V gene is TRBV7-3, the J gene TRBJ2-1; 8 bases line up with TRBD2. CDR3 size: 16 residues. V trimming: 2 bases; J trimming: 6 bases; junction bases outside the gene matches: 9. Germline V gene sequence: CDR1 SGHTA, CDR2 FQGTGA. Here the CDR3 reads CASSLLGLAGRNEQFF. Written as DNA, the CDR3 is TGTGCCAGCAGCTTATTAGGTCTAGCGGGTCGCAATGAGCAGTTCTTC. The variable domain in full, completed from reference TRBV7-3 and TRBJ2-1, reads GAGVSQTPSNKVTEKGKYVELRCDPISGHTALYWYRQSLGQGPEFLIYFQGTGAADDSGLPNDRFFAVRPEGSVSTLKIQRTERGDSAVYLCASSLLGLAGRNEQFFGPGTRLTVL.

The chain couples TRBV18 to TRBJ1-2; 10 nucleotides line up with TRBD1. Trimming removed 0 bases from V and 2 bases from J; junction bases left unmatched: 6. CDR1 KGHSH and CDR2 LQKENI come from the germline V gene. CDR3 length equals 17 residues. The CDR3 DNA reads as TGTGCCAGCTCACCACCGGCGACAGGGGGCGCGAACTATGGCTACACCTTC. Amino acid sequence: CASSPPATGGANYGYTF.

The chain carries TRBV7-2 and TRBJ2-3; 9 positions agree with TRBD1. CDR3 size: 16 residues. From germline, CDR1 is SGHTA and CDR2 FQGNSA. The V gene end was trimmed by 5 bases and the J gene end by 6 bases; junction bases not matched to a gene: 12. CDR3 region: CASSQGRTGVWDTQYF. In DNA, the CDR3 is TGTGCCAGCAGCCAAGGTCGGACAGGGGTATGGGATACGCAGTATTTT. The whole variable domain, filled in from reference TRBV7-2 and TRBJ2-3, reads GAGVSQSPSNKVTEKGKDVELRCDPISGHTALYWYRQSLGQGLEFLIYFQGNSAPDKSGLPSDRFSAERTGGSVSTLTIQRTQQEDSAVYLCASSQGRTGVWDTQYFGPGTRLTVL.

The chain combines TRBV30 with TRBJ1-1; D uncertain. Germline CDR1 GTSNPN, CDR2 SVGIG (reference sequence). V was pared by 1 base and J by 4 bases, with 7 bases between. The CDR3 has 12 amino acids. The CDR3 protein is CAWSGVSTEAFF. The DNA for the CDR3 is TGTGCCTGGAGTGGAGTGAGCACTGAAGCTTTCTTT.

This chain connects TRBV5-1 to TRBJ2-5; TRBD1 matches 8 bases. The CDR3 totals 14 residues. The J segment lost 4 bases and the V segment lost 2 bases, leaving 4 bases of the junction unmatched. CDR1 and CDR2 (germline): SGHRS, YFSETQ. CDR3 in amino acids: CASSFTGGRETQYF. DNA of the CDR3: TGCGCCAGCAGCTTTACAGGGGGGCGAGAGACCCAGTACTTC.

This chain joins TRBV4-1 and TRBJ1-4, with D hard to call. The germline V gene has CDR1 MGHRA and CDR2 YSYEKL. The CDR3 length is 13 residues. Between the trimmed V and J ends, which lost 0 bases and 8 bases, there was a span of 7 bases. CDR3 sequence reads: CASSQDPTEKLFF. Written as DNA, the CDR3 is TGCGCCAGCAGCCAAGATCCGACAGAAAAACTGTTTTTT.

This clone was picked up one time. The gene calls are TRBV12-3 or TRBV12-4 and TRBJ1-5, with D perhaps matching TRBD1 (5 bases). Trimming removed 3 bases from V and 5 bases from J, with 8 bases in between. The CDR3 spans 13 residues. In nucleotides, the CDR3 is TGTGCCAGCAGTTTGGGGCGCGATCAGCCCCAGCATTTT. Amino acid sequence: CASSLGRDQPQHF.

The sample holds many counts of this clone. The chain couples TRBV9 to TRBJ1-2; D gene ambiguous. The germline CDR1 and CDR2 sequences are SGDLS and YYNGEE. The CDR3 has 14 residues. The germline V and J ends were trimmed by 0 bases and 0 bases, with 6 bases remaining between them. CDR3 residues: CASSVAQTNYGYTF. The CDR3 DNA sequence: TGTGCCAGCAGCGTAGCTCAGACTAACTATGGCTACACCTTC. The variable domain in full, with the rest retrieved from reference TRBV9 and TRBJ1-2, is DSGVTQTPKHLITATGQRVTLRCSPRSGDLSVYWYQQSLDQGLQFLIQYYNGEERAKGNILERFSAQQFPDLHSELNLSSLELGDSALYFCASSVAQTNYGYTFGSGTRLTVV.

This rearrangement joins TRBV25-1 to TRBJ1-2; possible D gene TRBD1, 6 bases. V was cut by 2 bases and J by 8 bases, with 12 bases left in between. The germline CDR1 and CDR2 sequences are MGHDK and SYGVNS. This CDR3 has 13 residues. CDR3 protein: CASSEIPGDGYTF. The DNA for the CDR3 is TGTGCCAGCAGTGAAATACCAGGGGACGGCTACACCTTC.

The table lists this clone with a count of one. The chain employs TRBV6-5 and TRBJ1-3; D unresolved. The CDR3 consists of 15 residues. The V gene's germline CDR1 is MNHEY and CDR2 SVGAGI. Trimming stripped 2 bases from V and 3 bases from J, with 11 bases between. The CDR3 region is CASSYGRGGGNTIYF. In DNA form, the CDR3 reads TGTGCCAGCAGTTACGGTCGGGGTGGTGGAAACACCATATATTTT.

V gene TRBV2 combines with J gene TRBJ1-4; 7 bases are a match to TRBD1. Germline-derived CDR1 and CDR2 are SNHLY and FYNNEI. V trimming: 7 bases; J trimming: 0 bases; junction bases outside the gene matches: 14. This CDR3 has 18 amino acids. The CDR3 bases are TGTGCCAGCACCCGGGACAGCTTGGGGGGAGCAACTAATGAAAAACTGTTTTTT. Translated, it gives CASTRDSLGGATNEKLFF. Variable domain in full (rest from reference TRBV2 and TRBJ1-4): EPEVTQTPSHQVTQMGQEVILRCVPISNHLYFYWYRQILGQKVEFLVSFYNNEISEKSEIFDDQFSVERPDGSNFTLKIRSTKLEDSAMYFCASTRDSLGGATNEKLFFGSGTQLSVL.

The V gene is TRBV7-8, the J gene TRBJ2-2; 10 nucleotides match TRBD2. Trimming took 5 bases from V and 3 from J; bases not matched to a gene: 6. Germline V CDR1 and CDR2: SGHVS, FQNEAQ. The CDR3 is 16 amino acids. The CDR3 bases are TGTGCCAGCAGCGCCCTAGCGGGAGAGGACACCGGGGAGCTGTTTTTT. It encodes CASSALAGEDTGELFF.

This chain connects TRBV18 to TRBJ2-1; 13 bases align to TRBD2. CDR1 is KGHSH and CDR2 is LQKENI in the germline V gene. This CDR3 has 16 amino acids. Trimming cost V 1 base and J 9 bases; bases outside gene matches: 6. Here the CDR3 DNA reads TGTGCCAGCTCACCACAGGGGACTAGCGGGATCAGTGAGCAGTTCTTC. Translating it yields CASSPQGTSGISEQFF. Using reference TRBV18 and TRBJ2-1 for the parts outside the CDR3, the full variable domain is NAGVMQNPRHLVRRRGQEARLRCSPMKGHSHVYWYRQLPEEGLKFMVYLQKENIIDESGMPKERFSAEFPKEGPSILRIQQVVRGDSAAYFCASSPQGTSGISEQFFGPGTRLTVL.

A word on this clone: Other DNA sequences in the sample encode the same CDR3. The V gene is TRBV28, the J gene TRBJ1-6, with D possibly TRBD1 on 5 matching bases. Germline V gives CDR1 MDHEN, CDR2 SYDVKM. CDR3 length: 13 amino acids. With 5 bases removed from V and 7 bases from J, the gap between germline ends came to 9 bases. The chain's CDR3 is CASSAGLNSPLHF. The CDR3 coding sequence is TGTGCCAGCAGTGCGGGGCTAAATTCACCCCTCCACTTT.

This clone was detected only a few times. The rearrangement uses TRBV5-5 and TRBJ1-4; D gene uncertain. The V end was cut by 4 bases, the J end by 0 bases, with 7 bases between. CDR1 is SGHKS and CDR2 is YYEKEE in the germline V gene (reference sequence). The CDR3 extends over 14 amino acids. CDR3 amino acids: CASSMTTTNEKLFF. Written as DNA, the CDR3 is TGTGCCAGCAGCATGACAACAACTAATGAAAAACTGTTTTTT.

The chain is built from TRBV11-1 and TRBJ2-5; TRBD2 might be the D (6 bases). The CDR3 is 14 amino acids. Per germline, CDR1 SGHAT and CDR2 FQDESV (reference sequence). V lost 5 bases and J 5 bases, leaving 15 bases between the germline ends. The DNA for the CDR3 is TGTGCCAGCAGCCCACGGGGGTTCGATGAGACCCAGTACTTC. This sequence encodes CASSPRGFDETQYF.